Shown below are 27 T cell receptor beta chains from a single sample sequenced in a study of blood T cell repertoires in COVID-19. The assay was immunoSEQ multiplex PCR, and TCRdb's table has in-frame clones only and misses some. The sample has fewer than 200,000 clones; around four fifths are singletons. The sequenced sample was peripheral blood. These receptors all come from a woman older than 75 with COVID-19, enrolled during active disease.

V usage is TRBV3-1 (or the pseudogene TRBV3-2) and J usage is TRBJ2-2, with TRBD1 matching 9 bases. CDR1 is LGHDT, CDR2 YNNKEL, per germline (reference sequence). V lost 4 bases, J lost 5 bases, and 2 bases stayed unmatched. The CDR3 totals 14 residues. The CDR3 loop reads CASSPTGGTGELFF. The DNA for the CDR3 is TGTGCCAGCAGCCCGACAGGGGGAACCGGGGAGCTGTTTTTT.

The CDR3 is CASSKETPGAGANQPQHF. In DNA, the CDR3 is TGTGCCAGCAGCAAGGAAACTCCTGGGGCAGGGGCTAATCAGCCCCAGCATTTT. The V call is TRBV21-1, the J call TRBJ1-5; whether TRBD1, the table's D call, matches the DNA was not checked. TRBV21-1 is classified as a pseudogene. The CDR3 runs to 18 residues.

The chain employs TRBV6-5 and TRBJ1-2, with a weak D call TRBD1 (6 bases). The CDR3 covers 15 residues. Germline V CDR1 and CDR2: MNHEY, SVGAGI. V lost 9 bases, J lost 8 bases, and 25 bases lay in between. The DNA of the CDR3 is TGTGCCAGTGCGTCAGGACAGCCTGTTTTGGCGGGCTACACCTTC. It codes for CASASGQPVLAGYTF.

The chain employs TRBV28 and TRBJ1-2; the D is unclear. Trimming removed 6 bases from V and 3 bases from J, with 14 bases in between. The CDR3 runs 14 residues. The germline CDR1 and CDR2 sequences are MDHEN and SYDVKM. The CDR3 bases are TGTGCCAGCAGCCCTCATGGGAGTGACTATGGCTACACCTTC. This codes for CASSPHGSDYGYTF.

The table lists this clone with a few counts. CDR3 loop: CASSTDTGGRYEQYF. The CDR3 bases are TGCGCCAGCAGCACTGACACAGGGGGCAGGTACGAGCAGTACTTC. The chain couples TRBV5-1 to TRBJ2-7, with TRBD1 matching 9 bases. Germline V CDR1 and CDR2: SGHRS, YFSETQ. The trim removed 4 bases at V and 4 bases at J, leaving 9 bases unmatched. The CDR3 totals 15 residues.

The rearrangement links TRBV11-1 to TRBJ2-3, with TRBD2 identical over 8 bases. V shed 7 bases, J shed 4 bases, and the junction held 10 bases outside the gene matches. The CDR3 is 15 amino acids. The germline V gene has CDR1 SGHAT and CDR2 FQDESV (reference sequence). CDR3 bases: TGTGCCAGCACACCCCGGACTAGCAGGCCAGATACGCAGTATTTT. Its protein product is CASTPRTSRPDTQYF. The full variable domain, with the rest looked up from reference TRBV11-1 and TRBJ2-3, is EAEVAQSPRYKITEKSQAVAFWCDPISGHATLYWYRQILGQGPELLVQFQDESVVDDSQLPKDRFSAERLKGVDSTLKIQPAELGDSAMYLCASTPRTSRPDTQYFGPGTRLTVL.

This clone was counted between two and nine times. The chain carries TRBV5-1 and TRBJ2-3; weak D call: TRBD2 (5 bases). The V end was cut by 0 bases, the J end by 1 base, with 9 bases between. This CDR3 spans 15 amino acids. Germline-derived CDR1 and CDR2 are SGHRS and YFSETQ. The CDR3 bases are TGCGCCAGCAGCTTGGATAGCGTGGGCACAGATACGCAGTATTTT. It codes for CASSLDSVGTDTQYF. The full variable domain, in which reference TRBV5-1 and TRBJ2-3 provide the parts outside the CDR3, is KAGVTQTPRYLIKTRGQQVTLSCSPISGHRSVSWYQQTPGQGLQFLFEYFSETQRNKGNFPGRFSGRQFSNSRSEMNVSTLELGDSALYLCASSLDSVGTDTQYFGPGTRLTVL.

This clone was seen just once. The CDR3 here is CASQGPGNQPQHF. The CDR3 region has the DNA TGTGCCAGTCAGGGGCCAGGCAATCAGCCCCAGCATTTT. The genes are TRBV28 and TRBJ1-5; D may be TRBD1 (6 bases). The CDR3 has 13 residues. Germline V gives CDR1 MDHEN, CDR2 SYDVKM. Deletions cut 9 bases from V and 2 bases from J, with 11 bases between. Full variable domain (rest looked up from reference TRBV28 and TRBJ1-5): DVKVTQSSRYLVKRTGEKVFLECVQDMDHENMFWYRQDPGLGLRLIYFSYDVKMKEKGDIPEGYSVSREKKERFSLILESASTNQTSMYLCASQGPGNQPQHFGDGTRLSIL.

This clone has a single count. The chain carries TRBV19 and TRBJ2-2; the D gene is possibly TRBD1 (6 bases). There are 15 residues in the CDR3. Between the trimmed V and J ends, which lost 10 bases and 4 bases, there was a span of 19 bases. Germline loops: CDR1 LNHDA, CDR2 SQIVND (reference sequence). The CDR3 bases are TGTGCCACAAGCCGGGTGGGGGCTATCACCGGGGAGCTGTTTTTT. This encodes CATSRVGAITGELFF.

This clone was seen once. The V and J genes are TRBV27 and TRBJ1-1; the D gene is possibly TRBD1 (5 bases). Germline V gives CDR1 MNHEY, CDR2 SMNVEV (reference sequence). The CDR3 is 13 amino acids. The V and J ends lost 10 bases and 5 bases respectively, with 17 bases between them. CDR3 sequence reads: CATLGGAKTEAFF. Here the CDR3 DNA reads TGTGCCACCCTCGGAGGGGCGAAGACTGAAGCTTTCTTT.

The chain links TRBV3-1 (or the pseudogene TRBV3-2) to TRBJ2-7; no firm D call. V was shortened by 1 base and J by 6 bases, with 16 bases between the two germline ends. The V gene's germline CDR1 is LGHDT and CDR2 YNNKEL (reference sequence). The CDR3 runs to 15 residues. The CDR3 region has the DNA TGTGCCAGCAGCCAAGGACCTTTGGGTTCGGGCGAGCAGTACTTC. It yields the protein CASSQGPLGSGEQYF.

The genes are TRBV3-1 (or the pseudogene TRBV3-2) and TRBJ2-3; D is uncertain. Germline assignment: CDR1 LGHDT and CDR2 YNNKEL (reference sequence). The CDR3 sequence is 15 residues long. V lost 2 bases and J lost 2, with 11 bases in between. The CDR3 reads CASSQTVYSTDTQYF. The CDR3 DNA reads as TGTGCCAGCAGCCAAACCGTTTACTCCACAGATACGCAGTATTTT.

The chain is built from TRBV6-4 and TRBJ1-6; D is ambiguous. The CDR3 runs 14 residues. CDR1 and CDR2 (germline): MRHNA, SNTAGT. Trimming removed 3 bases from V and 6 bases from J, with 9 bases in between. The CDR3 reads CASSENTGNSPLHF. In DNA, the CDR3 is TGTGCCAGCAGTGAGAATACGGGTAATTCACCCCTCCACTTT.

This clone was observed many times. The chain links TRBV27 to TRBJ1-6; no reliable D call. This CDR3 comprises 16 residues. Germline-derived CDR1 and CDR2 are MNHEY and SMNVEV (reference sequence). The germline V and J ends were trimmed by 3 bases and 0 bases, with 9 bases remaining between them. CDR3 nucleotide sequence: TGTGCCAGCAGTTTGTCGGGGAGCTCCTATAATTCACCCCTCCACTTT. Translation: CASSLSGSSYNSPLHF.

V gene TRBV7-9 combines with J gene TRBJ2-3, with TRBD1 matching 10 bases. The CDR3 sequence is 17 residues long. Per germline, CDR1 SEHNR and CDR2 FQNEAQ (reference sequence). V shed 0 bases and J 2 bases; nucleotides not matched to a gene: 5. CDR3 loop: CASSLAPGQGYTDTQYF. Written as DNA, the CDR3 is TGTGCCAGCAGCTTAGCGCCGGGACAGGGGTACACAGATACGCAGTATTTT.

The CDR3 is CASSLWSEAYEQYF. The CDR3 DNA is TGCGCCAGCAGCTTGTGGAGCGAGGCCTACGAGCAGTACTTC. The chain joins TRBV5-1 to TRBJ2-7; no reliable D call. Germline assignment: CDR1 SGHRS and CDR2 YFSETQ. This CDR3 contains 14 residues. The ends were cut back, 1 base at V and 2 bases at J, with 10 bases in the middle.

The CDR3 DNA reads as TGCGCCAGCAGCATAGGGACTAGCGGAGGGGGGGAGACCCAGTACTTC. Amino acids: CASSIGTSGGGETQYF. The chain is built from TRBV5-1 and TRBJ2-5; 11 bases match TRBD2. The CDR3 is 16 amino acids. Trimming took 4 bases from V and 5 from J; bases not matched to a gene: 10. Germline V gene data show CDR1 as SGHRS and CDR2 as YFSETQ.

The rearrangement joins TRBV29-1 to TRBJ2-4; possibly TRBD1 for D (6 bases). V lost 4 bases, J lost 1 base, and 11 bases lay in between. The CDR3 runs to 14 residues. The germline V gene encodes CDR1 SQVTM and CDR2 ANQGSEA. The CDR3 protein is CSVVQGTAKNIQYF. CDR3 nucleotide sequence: TGCAGCGTTGTACAGGGAACGGCCAAAAACATTCAGTACTTC.

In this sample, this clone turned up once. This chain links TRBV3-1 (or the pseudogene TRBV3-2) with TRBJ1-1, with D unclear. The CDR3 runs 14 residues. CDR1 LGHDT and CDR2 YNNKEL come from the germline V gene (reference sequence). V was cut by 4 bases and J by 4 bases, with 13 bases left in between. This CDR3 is CASSLLTGSTEAFF. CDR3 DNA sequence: TGTGCCAGCAGCCTCCTGACGGGAAGCACTGAAGCTTTCTTT.

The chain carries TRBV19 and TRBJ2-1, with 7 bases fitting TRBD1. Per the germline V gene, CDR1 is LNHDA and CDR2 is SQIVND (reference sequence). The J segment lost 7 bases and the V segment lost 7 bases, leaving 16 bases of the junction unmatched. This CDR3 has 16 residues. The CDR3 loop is CASTRQGGIAGNEQFF. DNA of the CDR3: TGTGCCAGTACGAGACAGGGTGGGATAGCTGGGAATGAGCAGTTCTTC.

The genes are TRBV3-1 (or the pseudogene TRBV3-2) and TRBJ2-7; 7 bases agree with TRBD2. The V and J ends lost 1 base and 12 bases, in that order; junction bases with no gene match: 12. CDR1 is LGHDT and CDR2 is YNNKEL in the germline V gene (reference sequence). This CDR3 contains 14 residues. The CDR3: CASSQGTSSGSVYF. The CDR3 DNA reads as TGTGCCAGCAGCCAAGGGACCTCTAGCGGCAGCGTGTACTTC.

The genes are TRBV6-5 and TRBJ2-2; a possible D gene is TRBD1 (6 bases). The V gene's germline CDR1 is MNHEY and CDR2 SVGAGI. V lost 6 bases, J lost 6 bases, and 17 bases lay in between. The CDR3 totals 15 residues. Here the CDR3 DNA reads TGTGCCAGCAGGACTGGGGGCACCTGGTCCGGGGAGCTGTTTTTT. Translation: CASRTGGTWSGELFF.

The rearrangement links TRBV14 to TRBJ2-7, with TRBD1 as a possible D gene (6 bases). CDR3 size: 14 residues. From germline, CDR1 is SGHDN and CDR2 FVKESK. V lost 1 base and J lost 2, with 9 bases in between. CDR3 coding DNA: TGTGCCAGCAGCCAAGGCAGGGGCGCCTACGAGCAGTACTTC. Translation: CASSQGRGAYEQYF.

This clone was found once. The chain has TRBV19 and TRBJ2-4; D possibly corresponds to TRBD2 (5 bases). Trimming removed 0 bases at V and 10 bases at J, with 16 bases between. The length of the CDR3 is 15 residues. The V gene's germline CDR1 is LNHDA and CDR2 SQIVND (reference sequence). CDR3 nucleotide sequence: TGTGCCAGTAGTATAGATCAGCCGGGGTTAGGTATTCAGTACTTC. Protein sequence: CASSIDQPGLGIQYF.

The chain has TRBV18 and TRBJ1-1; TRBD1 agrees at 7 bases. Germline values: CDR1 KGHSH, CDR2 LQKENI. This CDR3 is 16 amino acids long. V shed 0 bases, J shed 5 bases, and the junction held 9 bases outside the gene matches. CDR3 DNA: TGTGCCAGCTCACCACCGTCGACAGGGTATGGGACTGAAGCTTTCTTT. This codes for CASSPPSTGYGTEAFF.

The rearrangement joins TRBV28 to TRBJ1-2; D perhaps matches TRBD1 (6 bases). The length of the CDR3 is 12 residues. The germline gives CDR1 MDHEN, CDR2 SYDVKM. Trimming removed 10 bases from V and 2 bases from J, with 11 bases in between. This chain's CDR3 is CATRDINYGYTF. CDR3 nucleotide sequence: TGTGCCACCCGGGACATAAACTATGGCTACACCTTC.

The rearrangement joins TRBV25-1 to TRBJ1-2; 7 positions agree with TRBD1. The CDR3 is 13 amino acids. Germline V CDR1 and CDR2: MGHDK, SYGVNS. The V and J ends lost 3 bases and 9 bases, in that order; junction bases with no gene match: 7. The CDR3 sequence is CASSDTGVGSYTF. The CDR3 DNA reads TGTGCCAGCAGTGATACAGGGGTTGGGAGCTACACCTTC.